Presented here are 15 T cell receptor beta chains from one specimen sequenced in a study of shared clonotypes between healthy human individuals. Clones were read by immunoSEQ multiplex PCR, and TCRdb kept only the in-frame ones, dropping some. The data hold about half a million clones, with approximately 77% observed a single time. Sequenced material: PBMCs. These receptors all come from a woman aged 40 to 50 in good health. Some clones in this sample may be carry-over from other donors' samples.

In regard to this clone: A single base is all that separates this from a far larger clone, so a read error is likely. The sample has other DNA sequences that encode this CDR3 too. The chain carries TRBV30 and TRBJ1-2; 7 bases agree with TRBD1. Germline values: CDR1 GTSNPN, CDR2 SVGIG (reference sequence). CDR3 length equals 13 residues. The CDR3: CAWSALGGLGYTF. Written as DNA, the CDR3 is TGTGCTTGGAGTGCCCTAGGGGGCTTAGGCTACACCTTC.

The chain's CDR3 is CARQLCWKQQSRANVLTF. CDR3 coding DNA: TGTGCCAGGCAGCTGTGTTGGAAGCAACAAAGTCGGGCCAACGTCCTGACTTTC. V and J are TRBV11-2 and TRBJ2-6; D not certain. Looked up from germline, CDR1 is SGHAT and CDR2 is FQNNGV. The CDR3 runs to 18 residues. V lost 9 bases and J 5 bases, leaving 26 bases between the germline ends.

The CDR3 coding sequence is TGTGCCAGCAGTCCTAGTTATTCAGGGTCCCACGAGCAGTACTTC. Protein sequence: CASSPSYSGSHEQYF. This chain uses TRBV28 with TRBJ2-7, with a tentative D call TRBD1 (5 bases). The germline gives CDR1 MDHEN, CDR2 SYDVKM. The CDR3 covers 15 residues. The V and J ends lost 5 bases and 5 bases respectively, with 19 bases between them.

This clone occurred a few times. The chain couples TRBV14 to TRBJ2-5; 7 nucleotides line up with TRBD1. The CDR3 has 14 residues. The germline gives CDR1 SGHDN, CDR2 FVKESK. V trimming: 4 bases; J trimming: 2 bases; junction bases outside the gene matches: 4. This CDR3 is CASSRTGQQETQYF. CDR3 nucleotides: TGTGCCAGCAGCCGGACGGGACAGCAAGAGACCCAGTACTTC.

The chain joins TRBV7-3 to TRBJ1-2, with TRBD1 identical over 9 bases. CDR1 is SGHTA, CDR2 FQGTGA, per germline. The CDR3 has 14 residues. V lost 5 bases, J lost 5 bases, and 6 bases stayed unmatched. The DNA of the CDR3 is TGTGCCAGCAGCCCACGGGACAGGGTTTATGGCTACACCTTC. Protein sequence: CASSPRDRVYGYTF.

This chain joins TRBV5-5 and TRBJ1-5; TRBD1 is a possible D gene (6 bases). CDR1 is SGHKS and CDR2 is YYEKEE in the germline V gene (reference sequence). The CDR3 is 15 residues long. V was clipped by 1 base and J by 7 bases, with 15 bases between them. CDR3 in DNA: TGTGCCAGCAGCTTGAGGTCAGGGGAGGGGCAGCCCCAGCATTTT. This sequence encodes CASSLRSGEGQPQHF.

This clone was found a few times. The chain carries TRBV4-2 and TRBJ2-1, with a tentative D call TRBD2 (5 bases). Germline-derived CDR1 and CDR2 are LGHNA and YNFKEQ. The CDR3 is 15 residues long. V was pared by 0 bases and J by 4 bases, with 10 bases between. In DNA, the CDR3 is TGTGCCAGCAGCCAAGAAAGGACTTCATACAATGAGCAGTTCTTC. Amino acid sequence: CASSQERTSYNEQFF.

The rearrangement joins TRBV7-8 to TRBJ2-5, with 14 bases matching TRBD2. The CDR3 runs to 15 residues. CDR1 and CDR2 from the germline V gene are SGHVS and FQNEAQ. V was pared by 4 bases and J by 4 bases, with 2 bases of the junction left unmatched. The CDR3 protein is CASSSGLAGGETQYF. The CDR3 DNA is TGTGCCAGCAGCTCCGGACTAGCGGGAGGAGAGACCCAGTACTTC.

J is TRBJ2-5 and V is TRBV7-8, with D perhaps assigned TRBD1 or TRBD2 (5 bases each). TRBJ2-7 explains the end of the DNA better; the J call may be wrong. CDR3 length: 16 amino acids. Germline CDR1 reads SGHVS; CDR2 reads FQNEAQ. This chain's CDR3 is CASSTRAGTPDYEQYF. The CDR3 DNA reads TGTGCCAGCAGCACCCGCGCTGGGACCCCAGATTACGAGCAGTACTTC.

V gene TRBV4-1 combines with J gene TRBJ1-1; 7 nucleotides line up with TRBD1. This CDR3 comprises 16 residues. The V and J ends lost 1 base and 6 bases, in that order; junction bases with no gene match: 11. Per the germline V gene, CDR1 is MGHRA and CDR2 is YSYEKL. CDR3 bases: TGCGCCAGCAGCCAAGGAGGGGGACAGTTGGAGGCTGAAGCTTTCTTT. Its protein product is CASSQGGGQLEAEAFF.

The V and J genes are TRBV30 and TRBJ2-3, with 9 positions matching TRBD1. This CDR3 has 14 amino acids. V gave up 2 bases and J gave up 6 bases; unmatched junction bases: 6. Germline CDR1 reads GTSNPN; CDR2 reads SVGIG (reference sequence). This chain's CDR3 is CAWSWGTGSDTQYF. DNA of the CDR3: TGTGCCTGGAGTTGGGGGACAGGGTCCGATACGCAGTATTTT.

This clone showed up just once. V gene TRBV15 combines with J gene TRBJ1-2, with D uncertain. This CDR3 has 12 residues. Trimming took off 3 bases at V and 1 base at J, with 3 bases between the two ends. The V gene's germline CDR1 is LNHNV and CDR2 YYDKDF (reference sequence). The CDR3 nucleotides are TGTGCCACCAGCAGCGATAACTATGGCTACACCTTC. Residues: CATSSDNYGYTF.

The CDR3 spells CASSYGAAGVNEKLFF. The CDR3 DNA reads TGTGCCAGCAGTTACGGGGCCGCAGGGGTTAATGAAAAACTGTTTTTT. This chain links TRBV6-5 with TRBJ1-4; perhaps TRBD1 as D (6 bases). The CDR3 length is 16 residues. Germline CDR1 is MNHEY and CDR2 is SVGAGI. Trimming pared 2 bases from V and 4 bases from J, leaving 14 bases between.

The rearrangement links TRBV7-6 to TRBJ1-1; D is unclear. CDR3 length: 13 amino acids. Germline CDR1 is SGHVS and CDR2 is FNYEAQ. The V end lost 5 bases, the J end lost 5 bases, and 12 bases lay between the germline ends. CDR3 loop: CASSQGRKTEAFF. CDR3 DNA: TGTGCCAGCAGCCAAGGTCGAAAGACTGAAGCTTTCTTT.

The chain is built from TRBV5-1 and TRBJ2-7; 11 bases are a match to TRBD1. Germline values: CDR1 SGHRS, CDR2 YFSETQ. The CDR3 runs 15 residues. Losses at the gene ends were 5 bases for V and 6 bases for J; bases not matched to a gene: 10. DNA of the CDR3: TGCGCCAGCAGTTTTACCCCGGGACAGGGGGTCGAGCAGTACTTC. Encoded protein: CASSFTPGQGVEQYF.